These 21 T cell receptor beta chains were sequenced from one sample in a study of T cells in Graves' hyperthyroidism and ophthalmopathy. TCR beta CDR3 sequences were amplified from RNA transcripts. Initially, a first-round RT-PCR of the TCR CDR3 employed the HTBI primer set. From the multiplex PCR reads, TCRdb called clonotypes with MiXCR, one entry per CDR3 protein. The sample includes 600,000 to 900,000 distinct CDR3 sequences, approximately 16% seen only once; the top ten take approximately 8%. The material sequenced was blood. Every receptor here comes from a man between 18 and 35 years old with Graves' hyperthyroidism.

This clonotype was found a few times. V usage is TRBV7-2 and J usage is TRBJ2-7; 9 bases line up with TRBD1. This CDR3 is built from 15 residues. Germline V CDR1 and CDR2: SGHTA, FQGNSA. With 4 bases clipped from V and 2 bases from J, the junction kept 6 bases outside the gene matches. CDR3 amino acids: CASSYNRGPPYEQYF. CDR3 DNA sequence: TGTGCCAGCAGCTATAACAGGGGGCCCCCCTACGAGCAGTACTTC.

This clonotype was observed at least ten times. V is TRBV28 and J is TRBJ2-7; 8 positions match TRBD2. Germline V gives CDR1 MDHEN, CDR2 SYDVKM. V was pared by 8 bases and J by 3 bases, with 12 bases of the junction left unmatched. The CDR3 is 15 residues long. Here the CDR3 DNA reads TGTGCCAGCGGACGGCTGGCGGGAGGCTTCTACGAGCAGTACTTC. Translated, it gives CASGRLAGGFYEQYF.

This clonotype was seen a handful of times. The chain links TRBV5-1 to TRBJ2-5; 10 bases agree with TRBD1. The CDR3 sequence is 16 residues long. V was clipped by 4 bases and J by 4 bases; unmatched bases: 10. Germline-derived CDR1 and CDR2 are SGHRS and YFSETQ. CDR3 bases: TGCGCCAGCAGCCCTCCGCCCCGGACAGGGGGAGAGACCCAGTACTTC. Translated, it gives CASSPPPRTGGETQYF.

In its sample, this clonotype was seen a few times. The rearrangement joins TRBV19 to TRBJ1-1; the D is unclear. Trimming removed 4 bases at V and 2 bases at J, with 5 bases between. Germline CDR1 is LNHDA and CDR2 is SQIVND (reference sequence). This CDR3 has 12 amino acids. CDR3 region: CASSRDNTEAFF. The CDR3 bases are TGTGCCAGTAGTAGGGATAACACTGAAGCTTTCTTT.

The rearrangement uses TRBV2 and TRBJ2-7; the D is unclear. Trimming pared 4 bases from V and 7 bases from J, leaving 8 bases between. The germline gives CDR1 SNHLY, CDR2 FYNNEI. CDR3 size: 11 residues. The CDR3 here is CASSVSWEQYF. CDR3 in DNA: TGTGCCAGCAGTGTTTCATGGGAGCAGTACTTC. Looking up the rest from reference TRBV2 and TRBJ2-7 gives the full variable domain: EPEVTQTPSHQVTQMGQEVILRCVPISNHLYFYWYRQILGQKVEFLVSFYNNEISEKSEIFDDQFSVERPDGSNFTLKIRSTKLEDSAMYFCASSVSWEQYFGPGTRLTVT.

This clonotype was counted a few times. The chain joins TRBV7-8 to TRBJ1-6, with a weak D call TRBD1 (5 bases). This CDR3 has 18 residues. The germline V and J ends were trimmed by 5 bases and 7 bases, with 24 bases remaining between them. Germline V gene data show CDR1 as SGHVS and CDR2 as FQNEAQ. The CDR3 region is CASSPGWGDLGGNSPLHF. The CDR3 nucleotides read TGTGCCAGCAGCCCCGGTTGGGGGGACCTGGGCGGGAATTCACCCCTCCACTTT.

This clonotype was observed many times. The chain has TRBV10-3 and TRBJ1-1; D not resolved. The germline gives CDR1 ENHRY, CDR2 SYGVKD. V lost 10 bases and J 5 bases, leaving 20 bases between the germline ends. The CDR3 sequence is 14 residues long. CDR3: CATSGTAVQTEAFF. DNA of the CDR3: TGTGCCACCTCGGGTACAGCCGTTCAAACTGAAGCTTTCTTT.

V is TRBV7-9 and J is TRBJ2-3; TRBD2 aligns across 8 bases. CDR1 and CDR2 (germline): SEHNR, FQNEAQ (reference sequence). The CDR3 is 16 amino acids. Losses at the gene ends were 5 bases for V and 0 bases for J; bases not matched to a gene: 7. CDR3 sequence reads: CASSRGSGVSTDTQYF. The DNA for the CDR3 is TGTGCCAGCAGCCGGGGTAGCGGGGTTAGCACAGATACGCAGTATTTT.

This clonotype has only a few counts. The chain couples TRBV3-1 to TRBJ2-3; 8 positions match TRBD2. With 4 bases clipped from V and 1 base from J, the junction kept 19 bases outside the gene matches. This CDR3 is 20 amino acids long. Germline-derived CDR1 and CDR2 are LGHDT and YNNKEL (reference sequence). The CDR3 loop reads CASSPITRTSPFLGTDTQYF. CDR3 in DNA: TGTGCCAGCAGCCCCATTACAAGGACTAGCCCCTTCTTGGGCACAGATACGCAGTATTTT.

The genes are TRBV4-3 and TRBJ2-3; 9 bases line up with TRBD2. This CDR3 has 17 residues. CDR1 LGHNA and CDR2 YSLEER come from the germline V gene. J gave up 6 bases and V 0 bases, and 10 bases lay outside the gene matches. CDR3 in amino acids: CASSQDPLAGSTDTQYF. DNA for the CDR3: TGCGCCAGCAGCCAAGATCCCCTAGCGGGGTCCACGGATACGCAGTATTTT.

This clonotype was recorded a few times. V usage is TRBV12-3 or TRBV12-4 and J usage is TRBJ2-5; perhaps D is TRBD1 or TRBD2 (6 bases each). V was clipped by 7 bases and J by 7 bases, with 22 bases between them. The CDR3 is made up of 15 amino acids. The CDR3 DNA follows: TGTGCCAGCACCCGCCGTTGGGGGGCAGAAGGGACCCAGTACTTC. Translated: CASTRRWGAEGTQYF.

The chain combines TRBV29-1 with TRBJ2-1; TRBD2 matches 14 bases. The trim removed 3 bases at V and 3 bases at J, leaving 1 base unmatched. Per the germline V gene, CDR1 is SQVTM and CDR2 is ANQGSEA. CDR3 length: 15 residues. The chain's CDR3 is CSVDGTSGSYNEQFF. The CDR3 DNA is TGCAGCGTTGACGGGACTAGCGGGAGCTACAATGAGCAGTTCTTC.

This clonotype has a handful of counts. The chain carries TRBV19 and TRBJ1-1; D possibly corresponds to TRBD1 (5 bases). There are 15 residues in the CDR3. The germline V gene has CDR1 LNHDA and CDR2 SQIVND (reference sequence). V lost 3 bases to trimming and J lost 4 bases, with 15 bases between them. Written as DNA, the CDR3 is TGTGCCAGTAGTATTACCCCAGGGCCCAGCACTGAAGCTTTCTTT. Protein sequence: CASSITPGPSTEAFF.

The table lists this clonotype with many counts. J is TRBJ2-5 and V is TRBV28; the D is unclear. Trimming pared 7 bases from V and 1 base from J, leaving 10 bases between. This CDR3 contains 13 residues. Germline V gene lookup returns CDR1 MDHEN and CDR2 SYDVKM. DNA of the CDR3: TGTGCCAGCACAGTGGACCCCCAAGAGACCCAGTACTTC. As protein: CASTVDPQETQYF.

The chain combines TRBV28 with TRBJ1-1; D perhaps matches TRBD1 (6 bases). Trimming shortened V by 5 bases and J by 11 bases, and 18 bases separated the two germline ends. Germline CDR1 MDHEN, CDR2 SYDVKM. The CDR3 loop spans 13 amino acids. The DNA of the CDR3 is TGTGCCAGCAGTGTCCCGGGACAACGTTCGGCTTTCTTT. Translating it yields CASSVPGQRSAFF.

In its sample, this clonotype was seen a few times. The V and J genes are TRBV29-1 and TRBJ2-7; D gene unclear. Trimming shortened V by 3 bases and J by 1 base, and 7 bases separated the two germline ends. The V gene's germline CDR1 is SQVTM and CDR2 ANQGSEA. This CDR3 has 12 amino acids. DNA for the CDR3: TGCAGCGTTGAGGGCCGATCCTACGAGCAGTACTTC. It translates to CSVEGRSYEQYF.

This clonotype was detected only a few times. The gene calls are TRBV18 and TRBJ1-2, with 7 bases lining up with TRBD1. The CDR3 totals 15 residues. The J segment lost 6 bases and the V segment lost 3 bases, leaving 10 bases of the junction unmatched. Germline V lookup: CDR1 KGHSH, CDR2 LQKENI. CDR3 residues: CASSPFRDSVDGYTF. CDR3 sequence (DNA): TGTGCCAGCTCACCGTTCCGGGACAGCGTGGATGGCTACACCTTC.

This clonotype was observed many times. The V call is TRBV7-8, the J call TRBJ2-2, with D unresolved. The germline V gene encodes CDR1 SGHVS and CDR2 FQNEAQ. The CDR3 extends over 15 amino acids. The V end lost 5 bases, the J end lost 4 bases, and 14 bases lay between the germline ends. This CDR3 is CASSLPSLVTGELFF. DNA for the CDR3: TGTGCCAGCAGCCTTCCCTCACTTGTCACCGGGGAGCTGTTTTTT.

This clonotype has a handful of counts. For the CDR3, the DNA is TGCGCCAGCAGCCCCCAGGGGGCTTGGGAGCAGTTCTTC. Translated: CASSPQGAWEQFF. The rearrangement uses TRBV5-1 and TRBJ2-1; 8 bases are a match to TRBD1. The CDR3 length is 13 residues. Losses at the gene ends were 4 bases for V and 10 bases for J; bases not matched to a gene: 7. Germline values: CDR1 SGHRS, CDR2 YFSETQ.

This clonotype showed up just a few times. The chain couples TRBV19 to TRBJ1-6; 11 bases are a match to TRBD1. Germline CDR1 LNHDA, CDR2 SQIVND (reference sequence). The CDR3 sequence is 15 residues long. Trimming at V came to 5 bases and at J to 6 bases, leaving 3 bases not matched to a gene. Written as DNA, the CDR3 is TGTGCCAGTAGTTGGGGGACAGGGGGTAATTCACCCCTCCACTTT. Translating gives CASSWGTGGNSPLHF.

This clonotype was found a few times. One end of the junction does not line up with germline, which may come from a read error. The gene calls are TRBV3-1 and TRBJ2-1; TRBD2 might be the D (5 bases). Germline-derived CDR1 and CDR2 are LGHDT and YNNKEL (reference sequence). The CDR3 is 17 amino acids. This chain's CDR3 is CASSHLLAFPSYNGQFF. CDR3 sequence (DNA): TGTGCCAGCAGCCATCTGCTAGCCTTCCCCTCCTACAATGGGCAGTTCTTC.